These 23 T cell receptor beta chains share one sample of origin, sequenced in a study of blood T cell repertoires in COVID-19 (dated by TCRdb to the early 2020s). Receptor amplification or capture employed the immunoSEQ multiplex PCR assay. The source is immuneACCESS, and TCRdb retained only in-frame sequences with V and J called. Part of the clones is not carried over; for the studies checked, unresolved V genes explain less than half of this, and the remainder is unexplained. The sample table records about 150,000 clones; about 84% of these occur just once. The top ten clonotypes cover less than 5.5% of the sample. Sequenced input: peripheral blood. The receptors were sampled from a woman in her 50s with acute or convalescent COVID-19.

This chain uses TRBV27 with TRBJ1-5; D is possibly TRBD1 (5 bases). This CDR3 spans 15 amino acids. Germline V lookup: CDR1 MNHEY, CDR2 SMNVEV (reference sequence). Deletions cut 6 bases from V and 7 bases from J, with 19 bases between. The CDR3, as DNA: TGTGCCAGCAGACCACGGGGGGGGACGGAGCAGCCCCAGCATTTT. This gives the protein CASRPRGGTEQPQHF.

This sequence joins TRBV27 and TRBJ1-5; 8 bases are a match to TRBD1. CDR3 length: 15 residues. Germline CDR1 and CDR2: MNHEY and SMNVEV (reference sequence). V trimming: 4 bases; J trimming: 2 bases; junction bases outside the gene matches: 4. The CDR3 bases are TGTGCCAGCAGTTGGACAGGGAACGGCAATCAGCCCCAGCATTTT. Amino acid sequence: CASSWTGNGNQPQHF.

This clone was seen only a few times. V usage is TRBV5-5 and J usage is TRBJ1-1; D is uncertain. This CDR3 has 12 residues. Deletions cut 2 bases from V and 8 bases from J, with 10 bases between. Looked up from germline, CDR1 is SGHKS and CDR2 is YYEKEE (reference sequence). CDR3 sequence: CASSLEANEAFF. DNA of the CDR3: TGTGCCAGCAGCTTAGAGGCAAACGAAGCTTTCTTT. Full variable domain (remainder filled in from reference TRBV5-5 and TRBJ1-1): DAGVTQSPTHLIKTRGQQVTLRCSPISGHKSVSWYQQVLGQGPQFIFQYYEKEERGRGNFPDRFSARQFPNYSSELNVNALLLGDSALYLCASSLEANEAFFGQGTRLTVV.

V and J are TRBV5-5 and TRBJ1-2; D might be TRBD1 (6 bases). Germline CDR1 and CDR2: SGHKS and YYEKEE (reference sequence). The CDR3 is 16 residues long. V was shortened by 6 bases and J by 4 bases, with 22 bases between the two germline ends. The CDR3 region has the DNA TGTGCCAGCACCCTCGGGGGGGGCACGCTTGCCTATGGCTACACCTTC. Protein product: CASTLGGGTLAYGYTF.

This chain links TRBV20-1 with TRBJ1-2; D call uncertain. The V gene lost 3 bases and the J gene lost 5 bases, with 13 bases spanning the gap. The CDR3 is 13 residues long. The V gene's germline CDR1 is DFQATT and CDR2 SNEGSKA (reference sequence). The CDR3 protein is CSASQAALYGYTF. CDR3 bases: TGCAGTGCTAGTCAGGCCGCGCTATATGGCTACACCTTC.

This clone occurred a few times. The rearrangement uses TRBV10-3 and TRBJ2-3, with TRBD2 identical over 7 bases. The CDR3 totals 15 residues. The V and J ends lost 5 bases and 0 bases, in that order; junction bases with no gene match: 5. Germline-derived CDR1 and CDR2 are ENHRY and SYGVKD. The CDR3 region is CAISPGLTSTDTQYF. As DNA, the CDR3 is TGTGCCATCAGTCCGGGACTAACTAGCACAGATACGCAGTATTTT.

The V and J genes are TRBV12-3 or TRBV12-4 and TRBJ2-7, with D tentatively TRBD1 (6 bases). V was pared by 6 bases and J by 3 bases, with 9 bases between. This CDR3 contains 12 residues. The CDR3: CASSPGVYEQYF. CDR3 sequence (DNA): TGTGCCAGCAGCCCAGGGGTCTACGAGCAGTACTTC.

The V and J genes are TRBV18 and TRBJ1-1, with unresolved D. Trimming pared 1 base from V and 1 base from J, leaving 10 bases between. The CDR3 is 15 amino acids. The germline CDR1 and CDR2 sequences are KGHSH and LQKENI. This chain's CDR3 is CASSPRDAGNTEAFF. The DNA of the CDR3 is TGTGCCAGCTCACCACGCGACGCAGGGAACACTGAAGCTTTCTTT.

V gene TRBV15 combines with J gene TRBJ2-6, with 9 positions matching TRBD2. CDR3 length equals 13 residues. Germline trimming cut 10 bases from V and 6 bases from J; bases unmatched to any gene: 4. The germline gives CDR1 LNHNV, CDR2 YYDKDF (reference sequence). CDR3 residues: CANPSGKANVLTF. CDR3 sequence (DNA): TGTGCCAACCCTAGCGGGAAGGCCAACGTCCTGACTTTC.

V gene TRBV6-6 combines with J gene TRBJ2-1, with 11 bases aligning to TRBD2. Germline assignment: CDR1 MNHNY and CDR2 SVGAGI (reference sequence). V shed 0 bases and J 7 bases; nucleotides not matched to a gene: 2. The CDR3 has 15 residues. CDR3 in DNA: TGTGCCAGCAGTTACTCTAGCGGGGGGGGAAATGAGCAGTTCTTC. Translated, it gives CASSYSSGGGNEQFF.

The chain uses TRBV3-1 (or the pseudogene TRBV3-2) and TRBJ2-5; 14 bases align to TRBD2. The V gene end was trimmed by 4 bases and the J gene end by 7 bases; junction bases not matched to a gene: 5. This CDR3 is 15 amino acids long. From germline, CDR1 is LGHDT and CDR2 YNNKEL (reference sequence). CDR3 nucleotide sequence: TGTGCCAGCAGCCCCGGGACTAGCGGGGGCGGGACCCAGTACTTC. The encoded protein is CASSPGTSGGGTQYF.

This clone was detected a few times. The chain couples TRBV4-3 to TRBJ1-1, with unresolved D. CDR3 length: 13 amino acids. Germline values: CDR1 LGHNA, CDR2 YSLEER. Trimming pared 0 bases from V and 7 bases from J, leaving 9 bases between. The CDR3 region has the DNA TGCGCCAGCAGCCAAGATATTTCGGGTGAAGCTTTCTTT. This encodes CASSQDISGEAFF.

The CDR3 region is CASSVDEGQGGEKLFF. The CDR3 nucleotides read TGTGCCAGCAGCGTGGACGAGGGGCAAGGGGGTGAAAAACTGTTTTTT. This sequence joins TRBV9 and TRBJ1-4, with a weak D call TRBD1 (6 bases). V dropped 2 bases and J dropped 7 bases, with 18 bases sitting between them. Looked up from germline, CDR1 is SGDLS and CDR2 is YYNGEE. The CDR3 length is 16 residues.

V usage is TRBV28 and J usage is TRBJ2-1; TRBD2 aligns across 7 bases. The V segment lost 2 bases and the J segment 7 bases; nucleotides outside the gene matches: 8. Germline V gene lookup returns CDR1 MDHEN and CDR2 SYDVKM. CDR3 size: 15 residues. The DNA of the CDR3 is TGTGCCAGCAGTTTACCCCGAGCGGGAAGTAATGAGCAGTTCTTC. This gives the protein CASSLPRAGSNEQFF.

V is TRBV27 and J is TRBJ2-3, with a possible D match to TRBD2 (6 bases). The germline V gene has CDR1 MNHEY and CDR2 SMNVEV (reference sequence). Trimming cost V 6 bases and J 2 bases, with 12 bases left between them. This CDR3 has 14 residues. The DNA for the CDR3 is TGTGCCAGCAGAAGGACGGGGGTCACAGATACGCAGTATTTT. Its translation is CASRRTGVTDTQYF.

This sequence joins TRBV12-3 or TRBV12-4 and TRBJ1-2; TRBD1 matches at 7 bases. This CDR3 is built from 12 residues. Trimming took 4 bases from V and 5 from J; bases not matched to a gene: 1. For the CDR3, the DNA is TGTGCCAGCAGTTCGGGACAGTATGGCTACACCTTC. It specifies CASSSGQYGYTF.

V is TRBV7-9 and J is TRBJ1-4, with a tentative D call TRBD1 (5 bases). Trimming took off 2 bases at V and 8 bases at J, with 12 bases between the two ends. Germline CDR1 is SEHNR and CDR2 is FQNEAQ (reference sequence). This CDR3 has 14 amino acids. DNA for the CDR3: TGTGCCAGCAGCTTAATCAGGGAGGACGAAAAACTGTTTTTT. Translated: CASSLIREDEKLFF.

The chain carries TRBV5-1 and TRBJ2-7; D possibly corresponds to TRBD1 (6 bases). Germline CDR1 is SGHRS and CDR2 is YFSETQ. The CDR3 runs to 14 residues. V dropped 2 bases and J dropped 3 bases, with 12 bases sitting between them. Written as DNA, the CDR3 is TGCGCCAGCAGCTTTCAAGGACAGAACTACGAGCAGTACTTC. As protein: CASSFQGQNYEQYF.

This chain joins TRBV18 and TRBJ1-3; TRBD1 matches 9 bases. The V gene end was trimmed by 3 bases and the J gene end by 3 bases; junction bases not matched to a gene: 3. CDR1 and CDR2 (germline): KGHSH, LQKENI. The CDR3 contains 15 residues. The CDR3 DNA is TGTGCCAGCTCACCGGGACAGGGAAGTGGAAACACCATATATTTT. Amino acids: CASSPGQGSGNTIYF. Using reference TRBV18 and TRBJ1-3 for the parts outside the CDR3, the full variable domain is NAGVMQNPRHLVRRRGQEARLRCSPMKGHSHVYWYRQLPEEGLKFMVYLQKENIIDESGMPKERFSAEFPKEGPSILRIQQVVRGDSAAYFCASSPGQGSGNTIYFGEGSWLTVV.

CDR3 coding DNA: TGTGCCAGCAGCTCGGACAGGATTTTCTCCTACGAGCAGTACTTC. This codes for CASSSDRIFSYEQYF. V usage is TRBV7-2 and J usage is TRBJ2-7; 7 bases agree with TRBD1. The length of the CDR3 is 15 residues. Germline lookup yields CDR1 SGHTA and CDR2 FQGNSA. The V gene end was trimmed by 4 bases and the J gene end by 0 bases; junction bases not matched to a gene: 6.

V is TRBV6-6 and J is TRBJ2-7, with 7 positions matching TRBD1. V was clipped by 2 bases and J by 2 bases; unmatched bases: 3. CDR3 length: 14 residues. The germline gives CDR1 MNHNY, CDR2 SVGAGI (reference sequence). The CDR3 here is CASSYRDRPYEQYF. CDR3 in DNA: TGTGCCAGCAGTTACAGGGACAGACCCTACGAGCAGTACTTC.

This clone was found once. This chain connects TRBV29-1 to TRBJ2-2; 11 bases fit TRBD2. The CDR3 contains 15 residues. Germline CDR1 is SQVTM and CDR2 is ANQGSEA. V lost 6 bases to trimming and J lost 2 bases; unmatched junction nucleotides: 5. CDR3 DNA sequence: TGCAGCGTCGTTAGCGGGGGGGTCAACACCGGGGAGCTGTTTTTT. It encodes CSVVSGGVNTGELFF.

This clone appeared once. CDR3 region: CASSRTGGNTEAFF. The CDR3 bases are TGTGCCAGCAGTCGGACAGGGGGAAACACTGAAGCTTTCTTT. The chain is built from TRBV3-1 (or the pseudogene TRBV3-2) and TRBJ1-1; TRBD1 agrees at 10 bases. The CDR3 runs 14 residues. Germline lookup yields CDR1 LGHDT and CDR2 YNNKEL (reference sequence). The V gene end was trimmed by 6 bases and the J gene end by 2 bases; junction bases not matched to a gene: 3.